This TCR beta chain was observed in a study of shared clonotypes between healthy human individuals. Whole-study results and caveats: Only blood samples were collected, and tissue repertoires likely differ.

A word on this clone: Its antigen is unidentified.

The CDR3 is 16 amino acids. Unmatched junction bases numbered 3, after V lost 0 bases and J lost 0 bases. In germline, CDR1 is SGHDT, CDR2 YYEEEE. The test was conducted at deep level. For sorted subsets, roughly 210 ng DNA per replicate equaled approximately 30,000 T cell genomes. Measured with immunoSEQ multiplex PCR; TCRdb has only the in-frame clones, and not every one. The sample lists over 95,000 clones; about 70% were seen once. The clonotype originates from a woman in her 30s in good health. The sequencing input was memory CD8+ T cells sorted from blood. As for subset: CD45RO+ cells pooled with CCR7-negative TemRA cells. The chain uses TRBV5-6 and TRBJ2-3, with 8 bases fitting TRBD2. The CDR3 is CASSLGGRPSTDTQYF. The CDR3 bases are TGTGCCAGCAGCTTGGGCGGGAGGCCTAGCACAGATACGCAGTATTTT.